What follows describes a single TCR beta chain. This record comes from a study of blood T cell repertoires in COVID-19. Looking at the study overall: T cells, B-cell-depleted T cells, or PBMCs provided the cDNA or gDNA that served as material.

The CDR3 is 21 residues long. The V gene end was trimmed by 4 bases and the J gene end by 9 bases; junction bases not matched to a gene: 33. Germline CDR1 and CDR2: MNHEY and SMNVEV (reference sequence). Under the authors' procedure: The authors estimated nucleated cell counts from reference gene primer amplification. The protocol was immunoSEQ multiplex PCR, while the TCRdb copy is restricted to in-frame clones and leaves out a portion. V and J calls and clone size are copied from that table; D and trimming were computed from the DNA. Of about 250,000 clones listed, 87% are singletons. Participants had their cohort set by participant-reported clinical history.

The TCR sequence derives from a woman in her 30s with acute COVID-19. The chain couples TRBV27 to TRBJ2-7, with 7 bases matching TRBD2. The sequenced sample consisted of PBMCs or T cells enriched from blood (not recorded which). CDR3 nucleotides: TGTGCCAGCAGTTCCACGGGAGGCCTGAGGGGACCGGGACTTCTAAGGGATGGGCAGTACTTC. Protein: CASSSTGGLRGPGLLRDGQYF.